This T cell receptor beta chain stems from a study of beta chain features in type 1 diabetes. This clone has just a few counts. Trimming cost V 0 bases and J 5 bases; bases outside gene matches: 8. Per the germline V gene, CDR1 is MGHRA and CDR2 is YSYEKL. The CDR3 is made up of 17 amino acids. cDNA synthesis used the whole RNA isolate, giving expressed TCRB sequences. Profiled with immunoSEQ multiplex PCR; TCRdb holds only in-frame clones, not every one. The table includes 850,000 to 900,000 clones, 15% to 20% detected once. The chain has TRBV4-1 and TRBJ2-2, with 8 bases aligning to TRBD2. The receptor was isolated from a woman aged 18 to 35 in good health. Sequencing was done on a sample of naive CD4+ T cells from blood. Written as DNA, the CDR3 is TGCGCCAGCAGCCAAGAGCTCGACGGGAGGGGAACCGGGGAGCTGTTTTTT. Its translation: CASSQELDGRGTGELFF.